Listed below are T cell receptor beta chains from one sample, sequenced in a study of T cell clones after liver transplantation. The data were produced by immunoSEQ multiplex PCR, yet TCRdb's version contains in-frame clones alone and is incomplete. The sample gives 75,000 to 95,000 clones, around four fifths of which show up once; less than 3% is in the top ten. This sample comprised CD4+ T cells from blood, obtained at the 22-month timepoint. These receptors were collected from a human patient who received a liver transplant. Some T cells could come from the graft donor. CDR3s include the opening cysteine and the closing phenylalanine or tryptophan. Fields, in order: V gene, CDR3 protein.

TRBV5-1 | CASSPTGGYNEQFF
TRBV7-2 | CASSVEETQYF
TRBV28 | CASSLFSGRRNYEQYF
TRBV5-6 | CASSLQEYGYTF
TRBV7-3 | CASSLNPQGVTGELFF
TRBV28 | CASSLVRGEGYTF
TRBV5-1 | CASSLEYEIRGGNGYTF
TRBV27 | CASSRDRGANYGYTF
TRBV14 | CASGRQGVPYEQYF
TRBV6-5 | CASRARDGNQPQHF
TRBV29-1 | CSVDEGDRIRKTQYF
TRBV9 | CASSVSPGVDTQYF
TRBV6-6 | CASQSTLTGTGYEQYF
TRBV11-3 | CASSPGLATDTQYF
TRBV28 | CASSLRRTSGRPYEQYF
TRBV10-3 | CAISAWTSGSYEQYF
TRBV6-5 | CASGDPGPYNEQFF
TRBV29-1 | CSVVLTGWNEQFF
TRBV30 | CAWTQGLGANVLTF
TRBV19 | CASTFTGTGNSNQPQHF
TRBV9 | CASSQRATGNSPLHF
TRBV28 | CASSPRGTGAGGYTF
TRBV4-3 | CASSLGDRAEKLFF
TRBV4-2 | CASSPGARTSLGIQYF
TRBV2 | CASLLGEGYEQYF
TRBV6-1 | CASEGVPGEKLFF
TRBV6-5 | CASGGASGASGEQFF
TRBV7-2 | CASSAKQRTDTQYF
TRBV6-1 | CASNRNRVGFYEQYF
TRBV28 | CASVAGNEKLFF
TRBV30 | CAWSEHLNTEAFF
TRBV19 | CASNGGSRGDYGYTF
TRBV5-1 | CASSLEQPGANVLTF
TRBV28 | CASGGTSGTGEQFF
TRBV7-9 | CASSLGQQGQETQYF
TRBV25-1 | CASSPPNRAYGYTF
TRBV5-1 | CASSLEGLGETQYF
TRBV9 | CASSDWNTGELFF
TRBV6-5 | CASSRDRANYGYTF
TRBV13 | CASSLGSQKETQYF
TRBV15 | CATSRGTNTEAFF
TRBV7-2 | CASSSLGQGATDTQYF
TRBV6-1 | CASSQDRLANYGYTF
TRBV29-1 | CSVAGQDSGNTIYF
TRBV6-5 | CASSYSDGTVSDTQYF
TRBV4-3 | CASSQETTGELFF
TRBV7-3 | CASSFGDEQFF
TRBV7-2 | CASSLFPGGYEQYF
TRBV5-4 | CASSFPFGPNHYEQYF
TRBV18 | CASSPSRLVRADGYGYTF
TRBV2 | CASSLARVQVEQYF
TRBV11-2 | CASSLRVLETQYF
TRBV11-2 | CASSLGGDYGYTF
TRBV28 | CAGGQGYTDTQYF
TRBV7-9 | CASSSTGLSTEAFF
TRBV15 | CATSGGTSGELFF
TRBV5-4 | CASSLGGGSGSIYEQYF
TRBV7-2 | CASSGLAGGLYEQYF